A selection of T cell receptor beta chains follows, all from one sample in a study of blood T cells in healthy people across ages. TCRdb analysed the 5' RACE reads with MiXCR anew, one entry per CDR3 protein. The profile shows about 770,000 distinct CDR3 sequences, under 55% of them singletons. Sequenced: blood. These receptors were taken from a man aged 55-75 years in good health. Each CDR3 is given with its conserved first and last residue. A D gene is named only where the DNA matches it firmly. For some rows the clone size is stated as once, few or many, or as a class when expanded; others skip it.

V	D	J	size	CDR3	DNA
TRBV25-1	-	TRBJ2-5	few	CASSPRMALGETQYF	TGTGCCAGCAGTCCCCGAATGGCCCTCGGAGAGACCCAGTACTTC
TRBV20-1	TRBD2	TRBJ2-1	-	CSARDPRAAGVGEQFF	TGCAGTGCTAGAGATCCTCGGGCAGCGGGGGTCGGTGAGCAGTTCTTC
TRBV29-1	-	TRBJ2-1	few	CSVDSSSYNEQFF	TGCAGCGTTGATAGTAGCTCCTACAATGAGCAGTTCTTC
TRBV2	-	TRBJ2-3	-	CASIRGGDTQYF	TGTGCCAGCATCCGAGGGGGGGATACGCAGTATTTT
TRBV14	TRBD2	TRBJ2-7	-	CASSPYAERGYEQYF	TGTGCCAGCAGCCCCTACGCTGAGCGGGGCTACGAGCAGTACTTC
TRBV5-1	-	TRBJ2-7	-	CASSRTAPTGYEQYF	TGCGCCAGCAGCCGGACAGCACCCACAGGATACGAGCAGTACTTC
TRBV5-1	TRBD1	TRBJ2-3	few	CASSHRDSYTDTQYF	TGCGCCAGCAGCCACCGGGACAGCTACACAGATACGCAGTATTTT
TRBV10-3	-	TRBJ1-1	few	CAISESNADMNTEAFF	TGTGCCATCAGTGAGTCTAACGCAGACATGAACACTGAAGCTTTCTTT
TRBV5-6	-	TRBJ2-2	-	CASVPGGTGELFF	TGTGCCAGCGTCCCTGGGGGCACCGGGGAGCTGTTTTTT
TRBV7-9	TRBD1	TRBJ2-3	-	CASSRTGTGDTQYF	TGTGCCAGCAGCCGAACCGGGACAGGGGACACGCAGTATTTT
TRBV28	-	TRBJ2-4	-	CASSFRHDTTVAKNIQYF	TGTGCCAGCAGTTTCCGCCATGATACTACCGTAGCCAAAAACATTCAGTACTTC
TRBV9	-	TRBJ2-1	-	CASSVAGTSRNEQFF	TGTGCCAGCAGCGTAGCTGGGACTTCGAGAAATGAGCAGTTCTTC